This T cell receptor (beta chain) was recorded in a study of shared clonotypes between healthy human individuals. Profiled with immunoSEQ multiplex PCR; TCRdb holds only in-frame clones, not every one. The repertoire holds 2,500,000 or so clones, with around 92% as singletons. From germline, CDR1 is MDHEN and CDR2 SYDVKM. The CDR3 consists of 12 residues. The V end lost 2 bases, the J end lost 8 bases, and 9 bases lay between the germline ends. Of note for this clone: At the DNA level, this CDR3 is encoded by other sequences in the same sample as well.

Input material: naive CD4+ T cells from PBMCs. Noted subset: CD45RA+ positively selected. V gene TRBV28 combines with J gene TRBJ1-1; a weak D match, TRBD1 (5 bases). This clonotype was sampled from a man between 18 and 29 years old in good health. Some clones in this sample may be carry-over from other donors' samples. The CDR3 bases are TGTGCCAGCAGTTTACGGGGCCCCGAAGCTTTCTTT. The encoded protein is CASSLRGPEAFF.